A single sample is the source of the 10 T cell receptor beta chains below, sequenced in a study of T cell responses to AZD1222 COVID-19 vaccine. Profiled with immunoSEQ multiplex PCR; TCRdb holds only in-frame clones, not every one. The sample includes around 160,000 clones, 85% to 95% of them seen just once. This specimen was peripheral blood, taken on day 0 of AZD1222 vaccination. The receptor set was obtained from an adult in good health.

The V gene is TRBV10-3, the J gene TRBJ2-7, with a tentative D call TRBD2 (5 bases). The V and J ends lost 10 bases and 0 bases respectively, with 16 bases between them. CDR3 size: 14 residues. The germline CDR1 and CDR2 sequences are ENHRY and SYGVKD. CDR3 coding DNA: TGTGCCACATCAGGTCTCGGAGGCTCCTACGAGCAGTACTTC. It specifies CATSGLGGSYEQYF.

The chain employs TRBV6-5 and TRBJ1-3, with D tentatively TRBD1 (5 bases). The CDR3 is 16 amino acids. Germline V gene sequence: CDR1 MNHEY, CDR2 SVGAGI. V lost 2 bases, J lost 3 bases, and 14 bases lay in between. The CDR3 spells CASSYNEGFYGNTIYF. For the CDR3, the DNA is TGTGCCAGCAGTTACAACGAGGGGTTTTATGGAAACACCATATATTTT.

The chain employs TRBV4-1 and TRBJ1-1; D remains unclear. Germline V CDR1 and CDR2: MGHRA, YSYEKL. V was trimmed by 5 bases and J by 3 bases, leaving 7 bases between them. The CDR3 loop spans 12 amino acids. The CDR3 DNA follows: TGCGCCAGCAGCTCGCGGGACACTGAAGCTTTCTTT. Its translation: CASSSRDTEAFF.

This chain joins TRBV5-1 and TRBJ1-5; 7 bases align to TRBD1. V dropped 5 bases and J dropped 6; count of bases not matched to a gene: 8. There are 14 residues in the CDR3. Germline CDR1 and CDR2: SGHRS and YFSETQ. CDR3 in amino acids: CASSPTGDAQPQHF. As DNA, the CDR3 is TGCGCCAGCAGTCCTACAGGGGATGCTCAGCCCCAGCATTTT.

The V and J genes are TRBV29-1 and TRBJ1-1, with D hard to call. Germline V gene lookup returns CDR1 SQVTM and CDR2 ANQGSEA. Trimming removed 0 bases at V and 1 base at J, with 6 bases between. The CDR3 spans 13 residues. CDR3 coding DNA: TGCAGCGTTGAAGAAGTAGGGAACACTGAAGCTTTCTTT. Its protein product is CSVEEVGNTEAFF.

This chain uses TRBV29-1 with TRBJ2-1; 8 positions agree with TRBD2. The CDR3 runs 16 residues. The germline CDR1 and CDR2 sequences are SQVTM and ANQGSEA. V gave up 6 bases and J gave up 8 bases; unmatched junction bases: 18. Here the CDR3 DNA reads TGCAGCGTGGCAGGGGATCACAGCGGGGGATTATATGAGCAGTTCTTC. It codes for CSVAGDHSGGLYEQFF.

The rearrangement links TRBV9 to TRBJ2-3; D gene uncertain. The germline V gene encodes CDR1 SGDLS and CDR2 YYNGEE. The CDR3 contains 12 residues. The V end was cut by 4 bases, the J end by 5 bases, with 8 bases between. CDR3 sequence: CASSPWRDTQYF. CDR3 coding DNA: TGTGCCAGCAGCCCTTGGAGAGATACGCAGTATTTT.

The chain couples TRBV3-1 (or the pseudogene TRBV3-2) to TRBJ1-1; D gene ambiguous. The CDR3 is made up of 13 amino acids. CDR1 and CDR2 from the germline V gene are LGHDT and YNNKEL (reference sequence). V lost 1 base to trimming and J lost 10 bases, with 13 bases between them. CDR3: CASSQADPFGAFF. In DNA form, the CDR3 reads TGTGCCAGCAGCCAAGCTGACCCATTCGGAGCTTTCTTT.

The V call is TRBV2, the J call TRBJ2-5; 7 bases are a match to TRBD1. V lost 6 bases, J lost 4 bases, and 8 bases stayed unmatched. This CDR3 contains 14 residues. Germline V lookup: CDR1 SNHLY, CDR2 FYNNEI. CDR3 region: CASSGNRGAETQYF. DNA of the CDR3: TGTGCCAGCAGCGGTAACAGGGGCGCAGAGACCCAGTACTTC.

V usage is TRBV5-8 and J usage is TRBJ2-1; 13 nucleotides match TRBD2. CDR1 is SGHTS and CDR2 is YDEGEE in the germline V gene. V dropped 5 bases and J dropped 7; count of bases not matched to a gene: 3. The CDR3 covers 14 residues. The CDR3 nucleotides read TGTGCCAGCAGGTCACTAGCGGGGGGGAATGAGCAGTTCTTC. Its protein product is CASRSLAGGNEQFF.